A selection of T cell receptor beta chains follows, all from one sample in a study of molecular identifiers for immune sequencing clone quantification. MiXCR was run by TCRdb on the PCR reads, yielding one entry per CDR3 protein. The table includes 300,000 to 350,000 distinct CDR3 sequences, roughly 23% detected once. The sequencing input was naive CD8+ T cells from blood, with Jurkat cell RNA spiked in. These TCRs come from a human donor in good health. Some libraries in this study had Jurkat cell RNA spiked in. Each CDR3 is given with its conserved first and last residue. Size tells how often a clone was seen (once, few, many) or the class of an expanded clone, and some rows leave it out.

len: 14; j_gene: TRBJ2-4; v_gene: TRBV28; abundance: many; CDR3aa: CASSSDRSKNIQYF
len: 16; j_gene: TRBJ2-5; v_gene: TRBV3-1; abundance: few; CDR3aa: CASSRLTGVSQETQYF
len: 12; j_gene: TRBJ2-7; v_gene: TRBV5-6; abundance: many; CDR3aa: CASSLEGARQYF
len: 15; j_gene: TRBJ2-1; v_gene: TRBV6-2/TRBV6-3; abundance: .; CDR3aa: CASSYALDPWNEQFF
len: 13; j_gene: TRBJ2-3; v_gene: TRBV7-9; abundance: many; CDR3aa: CASSLGLTDTQYF
len: 19; j_gene: TRBJ1-3; v_gene: TRBV14; abundance: many; CDR3aa: CASSQADWYRVHSGNTIYF
len: 14; j_gene: TRBJ2-7; v_gene: TRBV6-6; abundance: .; CDR3aa: CASSYSIQEYEQYF
len: 17; j_gene: TRBJ2-3; v_gene: TRBV4-3; abundance: many; CDR3aa: CASSQDLQREVEDTQYF
len: 15; j_gene: TRBJ1-6; v_gene: TRBV20-1; abundance: many; CDR3aa: CSAETGWDYNSPLHF
len: 13; j_gene: TRBJ2-5; v_gene: TRBV2; abundance: many; CDR3aa: CASTGGGQETQYF
len: 15; j_gene: TRBJ1-4; v_gene: TRBV5-6; abundance: .; CDR3aa: CASSFELDSEEKLFF
len: 15; j_gene: TRBJ2-1; v_gene: TRBV6-2/TRBV6-3; abundance: .; CDR3aa: CASSSPWRTDNEQFF
len: 18; j_gene: TRBJ1-5; v_gene: TRBV6-2/TRBV6-3; abundance: few; CDR3aa: CASSYPHRAKTVVQPQHF
len: 13; j_gene: TRBJ2-7; v_gene: TRBV14; abundance: many; CDR3aa: CASSHGQAYEQYF
len: 13; j_gene: TRBJ2-7; v_gene: TRBV20-1; abundance: many; CDR3aa: CSASPTYEGEQYF
len: 16; j_gene: TRBJ1-1; v_gene: TRBV6-2/TRBV6-3; abundance: many; CDR3aa: CASSYYRDRVSDEAFF
len: 13; j_gene: TRBJ1-3; v_gene: TRBV19; abundance: .; CDR3aa: CASNPGAWNTIYF
len: 13; j_gene: TRBJ2-2; v_gene: TRBV27; abundance: many; CDR3aa: CASLDRNTGELFF
len: 15; j_gene: TRBJ2-1; v_gene: TRBV5-4; abundance: few; CDR3aa: CASSLKGLADNEQFF
len: 15; j_gene: TRBJ2-5; v_gene: TRBV6-5; abundance: few; CDR3aa: CASSYRGRRQETQYF
len: 17; j_gene: TRBJ1-5; v_gene: TRBV4-3; abundance: .; CDR3aa: CASSQDPHPGQNQPQHF
len: 14; j_gene: TRBJ2-1; v_gene: TRBV4-3; abundance: many; CDR3aa: CASSPGTAFNEQFF
len: 13; j_gene: TRBJ2-2; v_gene: TRBV27; abundance: .; CDR3aa: CASSFSGSGELFF
len: 18; j_gene: TRBJ2-3; v_gene: TRBV4-3; abundance: many; CDR3aa: CASSQERGLAGPTDTQYF
len: 13; j_gene: TRBJ2-2; v_gene: TRBV5-4; abundance: many; CDR3aa: CASSSWTAEELFF
len: 12; j_gene: TRBJ2-7; v_gene: TRBV7-9; abundance: many; CDR3aa: CASIGSGYEQYF
len: 21; j_gene: TRBJ2-4; v_gene: TRBV7-2; abundance: many; CDR3aa: CASSSSGLGPELLSAKNIQYF
len: 13; j_gene: TRBJ2-7; v_gene: TRBV6-5; abundance: many; CDR3aa: CASSTRAPDEQYF
len: 17; j_gene: TRBJ1-5; v_gene: TRBV6-1; abundance: few; CDR3aa: CASSEEGTGFGNQPQHF
len: 15; j_gene: TRBJ2-5; v_gene: TRBV3-2; abundance: once; CDR3aa: CASSQDRTAQETQYF
len: 12; j_gene: TRBJ2-1; v_gene: TRBV27; abundance: many; CDR3aa: CASSLLGDEQFF
len: 13; j_gene: TRBJ2-1; v_gene: TRBV6-1; abundance: many; CDR3aa: CASTNPPQYEQFF
len: 17; j_gene: TRBJ2-1; v_gene: TRBV7-6; abundance: many; CDR3aa: CASSQRDWGFRGNEQFF
len: 15; j_gene: TRBJ1-4; v_gene: TRBV7-9; abundance: .; CDR3aa: CASIPGGVSNEKLFF
len: 14; j_gene: TRBJ2-5; v_gene: TRBV27; abundance: many; CDR3aa: CASSHTSGKETQYF
len: 14; j_gene: TRBJ2-5; v_gene: TRBV7-9; abundance: .; CDR3aa: CASSDGASEETQYF
len: 11; j_gene: TRBJ2-3; v_gene: TRBV6-1; abundance: few; CDR3aa: CASSEGGVQYF
len: 13; j_gene: TRBJ1-1; v_gene: TRBV29-1; abundance: many; CDR3aa: CSVEGGTVTEAFF
len: 15; j_gene: TRBJ2-7; v_gene: TRBV7-8; abundance: many; CDR3aa: CASSADIYFSYEQYF
len: 17; j_gene: TRBJ2-1; v_gene: TRBV4-2; abundance: .; CDR3aa: CAGSQDAAGVGVYKQFF
len: 14; j_gene: TRBJ1-5; v_gene: TRBV27; abundance: many; CDR3aa: CASSPTGQHQPQHF
len: 14; j_gene: TRBJ1-1; v_gene: TRBV5-6; abundance: many; CDR3aa: CASSLRTGYTEAFF
len: 13; j_gene: TRBJ1-2; v_gene: TRBV3-1; abundance: many; CDR3aa: CASSQDARYGYTF
len: 14; j_gene: TRBJ1-3; v_gene: TRBV14; abundance: many; CDR3aa: CASSPGVRGNTIYF
len: 16; j_gene: TRBJ2-1; v_gene: TRBV4-2; abundance: many; CDR3aa: CASSQDRGRPDDEQFF
len: 20; j_gene: TRBJ2-6; v_gene: TRBV23-1; abundance: .; CDR3aa: CASSQSVGGLGNSGANVLTF
len: 12; j_gene: TRBJ1-1; v_gene: TRBV7-9; abundance: many; CDR3aa: CASTGPDTEAFF
len: 16; j_gene: TRBJ2-1; v_gene: TRBV7-2; abundance: many; CDR3aa: CASSPPGAGSYNEQFF
len: 16; j_gene: TRBJ1-5; v_gene: TRBV12-3/TRBV12-4; abundance: few; CDR3aa: CASSSLGAGGNQPQHF
len: 18; j_gene: TRBJ2-7; v_gene: TRBV5-1; abundance: many; CDR3aa: CASSTFFSGGAISYEQYF
len: 14; j_gene: TRBJ2-3; v_gene: TRBV5-6; abundance: many; CDR3aa: CASSLARSTDTQYF
len: 17; j_gene: TRBJ2-2; v_gene: TRBV23-1; abundance: .; CDR3aa: CASTQELDTRNTGELFF
len: 16; j_gene: TRBJ1-1; v_gene: TRBV7-6; abundance: .; CDR3aa: CASGLGDRDFHTEAFF
len: 14; j_gene: TRBJ1-2; v_gene: TRBV29-1; abundance: many; CDR3aa: CSVEDQQAYYGYTF
len: 16; j_gene: TRBJ2-6; v_gene: TRBV6-5; abundance: many; CDR3aa: CASSLLSLVGANVLTF
len: 18; j_gene: TRBJ2-3; v_gene: TRBV7-3; abundance: many; CDR3aa: CASSLTRSPLDSTDTQYF
len: 15; j_gene: TRBJ2-7; v_gene: TRBV6-5; abundance: many; CDR3aa: CASSLPRGDNYEQYF